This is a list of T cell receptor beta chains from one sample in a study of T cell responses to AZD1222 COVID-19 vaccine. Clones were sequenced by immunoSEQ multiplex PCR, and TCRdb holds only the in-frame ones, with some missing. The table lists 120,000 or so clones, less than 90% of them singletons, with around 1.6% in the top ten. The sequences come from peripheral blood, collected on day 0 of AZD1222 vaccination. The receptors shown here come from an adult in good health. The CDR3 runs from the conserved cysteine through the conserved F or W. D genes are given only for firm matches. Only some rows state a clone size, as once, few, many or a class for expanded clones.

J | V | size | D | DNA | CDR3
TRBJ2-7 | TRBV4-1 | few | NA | TGCGCCAGCAGCCAAGAGCGCGCCTACGAGCAGTACTTC | CASSQERAYEQYF
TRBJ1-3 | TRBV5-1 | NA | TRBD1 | TGCGCCAGCAGCTTGGGGACAGGGCCTGGAAACACCATATATTTT | CASSLGTGPGNTIYF
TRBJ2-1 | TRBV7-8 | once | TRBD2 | TGTGCCAGCAACGTAGCGGGAGGTCGCTACAATGAGCAGTTCTTC | CASNVAGGRYNEQFF
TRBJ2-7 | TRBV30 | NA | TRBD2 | TGTGCCTGGGGCCCTAGCGGGAGCTCCTACGAGCAGTACTTC | CAWGPSGSSYEQYF
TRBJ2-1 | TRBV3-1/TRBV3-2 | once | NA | TGTGCCAGCAGTAAGGGGAATGAGCAGTTCTTC | CASSKGNEQFF
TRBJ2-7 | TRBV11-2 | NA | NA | TGTGCCAGCAGCTTGAGTATGGACGAGCAGTACTTC | CASSLSMDEQYF
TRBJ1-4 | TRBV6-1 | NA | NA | TGTGCCAGCAGTGAAAGGGTGCTAGATAATGAAAAACTGTTTTTT | CASSERVLDNEKLFF
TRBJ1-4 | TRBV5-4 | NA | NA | TGTGCCAGCAGCTTCTCGACTGACTATAATGAAAAACTGTTTTTT | CASSFSTDYNEKLFF
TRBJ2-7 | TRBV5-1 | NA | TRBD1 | TGCGCCAGCAGCCCCATCGGGACAGGGGCTTCGGGCGAGCAGTACTTC | CASSPIGTGASGEQYF
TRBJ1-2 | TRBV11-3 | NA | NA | TGTGCCAGCAGCTTAGTAGGGGGAGAGGGCTACACCTTC | CASSLVGGEGYTF
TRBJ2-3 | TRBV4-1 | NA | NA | TGCGCCAGCAGCCAGGGCCTTAGGACCCAAGGGGCAGATACGCAGTATTTT | CASSQGLRTQGADTQYF
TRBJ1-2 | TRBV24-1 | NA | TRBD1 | TGTGCCACCAGTGATCCAACGACAGGGTTGTATGGCTACACCTTC | CATSDPTTGLYGYTF
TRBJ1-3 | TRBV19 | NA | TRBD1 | TGTGCCAGTAGTATACTGGAGGGACAGGGATATGGAAACACCATATATTTT | CASSILEGQGYGNTIYF
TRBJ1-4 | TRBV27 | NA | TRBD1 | TGTGCCAGCAGTGCGGACAGGTGGGATGAAAAACTGTTTTTT | CASSADRWDEKLFF
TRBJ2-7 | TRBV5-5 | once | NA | TGTGCCAGCAGCTTGGGGATGGCCATTACCTACGAGCAGTACTTC | CASSLGMAITYEQYF
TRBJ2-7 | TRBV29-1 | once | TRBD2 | TGCAGCGTTCGACCGGGACTAGCGGGCTACGAGCAGTACTTC | CSVRPGLAGYEQYF
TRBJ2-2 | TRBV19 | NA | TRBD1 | TGTGCCAGTAATCCCGGGGACAGCCAGTCATTCGGGGAGCTGTTTTTT | CASNPGDSQSFGELFF
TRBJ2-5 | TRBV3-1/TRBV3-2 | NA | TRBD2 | TGTGCCAGCAGCCAAGGACTAGCGGAGACCCAGTACTTC | CASSQGLAETQYF
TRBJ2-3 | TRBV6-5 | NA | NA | TGTGCCAGCAGCCAACAACCGGCGATAGATACGCAGTATTTT | CASSQQPAIDTQYF
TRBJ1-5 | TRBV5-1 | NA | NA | TGCGCCAGCAGCCCTGCTCCTACAGGGAGTCGCAATCAGCCCCAGCATTTT | CASSPAPTGSRNQPQHF
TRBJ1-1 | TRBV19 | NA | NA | TGTGCCAGTAGAGAAAGACAGATCAACACTGAAGCTTTCTTT | CASRERQINTEAFF
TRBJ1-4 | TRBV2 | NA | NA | TGTGCCAGCCTTCGGACGGGAGGACCGGTCGAAAAACTGTTTTTT | CASLRTGGPVEKLFF
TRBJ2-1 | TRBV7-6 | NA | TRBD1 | TGTGCCAGCAGCTTAGTTACCGGGACAGGGGTTTACAATGAGCAGTTCTTC | CASSLVTGTGVYNEQFF
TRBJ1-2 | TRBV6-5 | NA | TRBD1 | TGTGCCAGCAGTTTCTCGAAGGGACAGCCTAACTATGGCTACACCTTC | CASSFSKGQPNYGYTF
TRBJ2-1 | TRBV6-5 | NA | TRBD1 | TGTGCCAGCAGCCAGGACAGGGGGCGCGTCAATGAGCAGTTCTTC | CASSQDRGRVNEQFF
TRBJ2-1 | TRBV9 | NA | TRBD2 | TGTGCCAGCAGCGTTTCCGGGACTAGGAATGAGCAGTTCTTC | CASSVSGTRNEQFF
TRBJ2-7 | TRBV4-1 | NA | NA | TGCGCCAGCAGCCGCAAACAACCTGTCGGGGGGCAGCCCATTGGGTACGAGCAGTACTTC | CASSRKQPVGGQPIGYEQYF
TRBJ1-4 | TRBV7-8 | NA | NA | TGTGCCAGCAGCTCCGGAAGCAGGTTAAATGAAAAACTGTTTTTT | CASSSGSRLNEKLFF
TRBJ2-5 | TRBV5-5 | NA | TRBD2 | TGTGCCAGCAGCTTGGTCCTAGCGGGGGAAGAGACCCAGTACTTC | CASSLVLAGEETQYF
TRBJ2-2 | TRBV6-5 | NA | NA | TGTGCCAGCAGCCTTACAGGGCCCGGGGAGCTGTTTTTT | CASSLTGPGELFF
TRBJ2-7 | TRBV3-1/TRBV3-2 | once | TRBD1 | TGTGCCAGCAGCCAAAGGGACAGGGCAACCTACGAGCAGTACTTC | CASSQRDRATYEQYF
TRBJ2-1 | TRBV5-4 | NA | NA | TGTGCCAGCGGAGGAATTGGCTCCTACAATGAGCAGTTCTTC | CASGGIGSYNEQFF
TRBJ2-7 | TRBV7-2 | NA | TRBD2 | TGTGCCAGCAGCACTAGCGGGAGCATGTACGAGCAGTACTTC | CASSTSGSMYEQYF
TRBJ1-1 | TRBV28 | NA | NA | TGTGCCAGCAGTCCCGCCACTAACACTGAAGCTTTCTTT | CASSPATNTEAFF
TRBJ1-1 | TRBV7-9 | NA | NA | TGTGCCAGCAGCTTAGGGGCAGCCAACACTGAAGCTTTCTTT | CASSLGAANTEAFF
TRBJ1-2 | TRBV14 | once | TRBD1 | TGTGCCAGCAGCCGTACAGGGGGCGGACTATATGGCTACACCTTC | CASSRTGGGLYGYTF
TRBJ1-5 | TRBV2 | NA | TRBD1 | TGTGCCAGCAGGGACGTACAGGGGAGTCAGCCCCAGCATTTT | CASRDVQGSQPQHF
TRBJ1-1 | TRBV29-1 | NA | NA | TGCAGCGCAGGGAGGGAGAACACTGAAGCTTTCTTT | CSAGRENTEAFF
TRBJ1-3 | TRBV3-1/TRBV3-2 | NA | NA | TGTGCCGCCCGGCACAGCTCTGGAAACACCATATATTTT | CAARHSSGNTIYF
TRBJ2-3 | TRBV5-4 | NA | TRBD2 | TGTGCCAGCAGCAGGGTGGGACTAGCGGGAGAAGATACGCAGTATTTT | CASSRVGLAGEDTQYF
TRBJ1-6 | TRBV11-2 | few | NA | TGTGCCAGCAGCCCCCGATCTGGGTGGGGGTCACCCCTCCACTTT | CASSPRSGWGSPLHF
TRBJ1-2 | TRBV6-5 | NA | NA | TGTGCCAGCATATTCGGCGGGTCAGCGAATGGCTACACCTTC | CASIFGGSANGYTF